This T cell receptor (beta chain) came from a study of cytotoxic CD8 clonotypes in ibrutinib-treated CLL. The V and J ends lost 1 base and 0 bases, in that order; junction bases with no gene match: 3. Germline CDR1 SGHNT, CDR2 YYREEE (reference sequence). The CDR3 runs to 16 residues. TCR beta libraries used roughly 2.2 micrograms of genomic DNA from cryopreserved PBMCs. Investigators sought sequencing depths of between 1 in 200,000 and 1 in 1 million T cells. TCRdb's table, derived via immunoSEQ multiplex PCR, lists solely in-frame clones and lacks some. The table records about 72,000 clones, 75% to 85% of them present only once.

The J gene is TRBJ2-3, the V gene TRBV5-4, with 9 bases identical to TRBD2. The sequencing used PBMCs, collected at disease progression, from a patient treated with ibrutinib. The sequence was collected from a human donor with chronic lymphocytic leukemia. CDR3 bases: TGTGCCAGCAGCTTGAGACTAGCGGAGAGCACAGATACGCAGTATTTT. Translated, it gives CASSLRLAESTDTQYF. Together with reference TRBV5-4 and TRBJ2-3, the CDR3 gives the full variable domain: ETGVTQSPTHLIKTRGQQVTLRCSSQSGHNTVSWYQQALGQGPQFIFQYYREEENGRGNFPPRFSGLQFPNYSSELNVNALELDDSALYLCASSLRLAESTDTQYFGPGTRLTVL.